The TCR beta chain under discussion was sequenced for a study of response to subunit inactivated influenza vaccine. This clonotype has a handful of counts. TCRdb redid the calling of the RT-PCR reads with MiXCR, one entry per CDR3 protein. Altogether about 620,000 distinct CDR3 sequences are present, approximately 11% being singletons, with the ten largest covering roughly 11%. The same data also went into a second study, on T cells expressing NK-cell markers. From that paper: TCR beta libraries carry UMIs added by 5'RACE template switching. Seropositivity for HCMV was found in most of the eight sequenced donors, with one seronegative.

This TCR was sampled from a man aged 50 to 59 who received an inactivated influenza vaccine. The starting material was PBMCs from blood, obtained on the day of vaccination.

CDR3 amino acids: CASSYSRGPEAFF. The CDR3 nucleotides read TGTGCCAGCAGTTACTCACGGGGTCCTGAAGCTTTCTTT. This chain joins TRBV6-2 or TRBV6-3 and TRBJ1-1, with D uncertain. V dropped 0 bases and J dropped 6 bases, with 8 bases sitting between them. The CDR3 loop spans 13 amino acids. CDR1 is MNHEY and CDR2 is SVGEGT in the germline V gene.